The clone carrying this T cell receptor beta chain was detected a few times. Trimming cost V 4 bases and J 1 base; bases outside gene matches: 5. The germline V gene encodes CDR1 LGHNA and CDR2 YNFKEQ. The CDR3 is 15 residues long. These data originate in a study of T cell responses to AZD1222 COVID-19 vaccine. TCRdb keeps only in-frame clones here, not all; method: immunoSEQ multiplex PCR. The sample shows 100,000 to 150,000 clones, 75% to 90% of them seen only once. The sample in question was peripheral blood, obtained on day 0 of AZD1222 vaccination. The receptor was isolated from an adult in good health. The rearrangement links TRBV4-2 to TRBJ2-5; 8 bases line up with TRBD2. The CDR3 loop is CASSPIAGPQETQYF. The CDR3 region has the DNA TGTGCCAGCAGCCCTATAGCGGGGCCCCAAGAGACCCAGTACTTC.